This T cell receptor beta chain was retrieved from a study of CD8 T cells in ankylosing spondylitis. Points from the study as a whole: For ankylosing spondylitis blood, a TCR beta motif of roughly 8 highly homologous variants appeared characteristic. It was reported that disease-linked clones were significantly enriched in matched ankylosing spondylitis synovial fluid.

Quantitative 5'-RACE was performed with molecular barcodes, and it yielded the TCR beta libraries. TCRdb itself ran the 5' RACE reads through MiXCR, one entry per CDR3 protein. This repertoire shows around 250,000 distinct CDR3 sequences, around 10% found once; its top ten account for 6% to 8.5%. This CDR3 contains 12 residues. Germline V CDR1 and CDR2: SNHLY, FYNNEI. V was clipped by 3 bases and J by 4 bases, with 6 bases between them. This clonotype has only a few counts. Its antigen remains unknown. Material for sequencing was blood, either unsorted or a sorted T cell fraction (not recorded which). The TCR comes from a male donor with ankylosing spondylitis or in good health (not recorded which). This sequence joins TRBV2 and TRBJ1-1; D gene uncertain. The CDR3 region has the DNA TGTGCCAGCAGTGACGGACTCACTGAAGCTTTCTTT. This gives the protein CASSDGLTEAFF.